The 28 T cell receptor beta chains below were found in one sample sequenced in a study of T cells in Graves' hyperthyroidism and ophthalmopathy. Amplification targeted TCR beta CDR3 regions from RNA transcripts. The TCR CDR3 first-round RT-PCR relied on the HTBI primer set. TCRdb re-derived calls from the multiplex PCR reads in MiXCR, one entry per CDR3 protein. The table lists about 380,000 distinct CDR3 sequences, 15% to 20% of them singletons. The sample comprised blood. The receptors originated from a man aged 18 to 30 with Graves' ophthalmopathy.

In its sample, this clonotype was seen many times. The genes are TRBV4-1 and TRBJ1-2; a possible D gene is TRBD1 (5 bases). V lost 0 bases and J 8 bases, leaving 19 bases between the germline ends. This CDR3 has 16 residues. Germline CDR1 reads MGHRA; CDR2 reads YSYEKL. DNA of the CDR3: TGCGCCAGCAGCCAAGATTGGGGCAGACGGTACGGGGGCTACACCTTC. It specifies CASSQDWGRRYGGYTF.

This clonotype was seen ten or more times. This sequence may be a read error, since a much larger clone differs from it by one base. The chain couples TRBV6-1 to TRBJ2-1; no definite D call. This CDR3 comprises 11 residues. Germline V lookup: CDR1 MNHNS, CDR2 SASEGT. The V and J ends lost 8 bases and 0 bases respectively, with 2 bases between them. The DNA for the CDR3 is TGTGCCAGCGGCTCCTACAATGAGCAGTTCTTC. It translates to CASGSYNEQFF.

This clonotype occurred many times. The chain couples TRBV5-1 to TRBJ1-4; D unclear. The CDR3 is 14 residues long. V was trimmed by 0 bases and J by 7 bases, leaving 10 bases between them. From germline, CDR1 is SGHRS and CDR2 YFSETQ. Here the CDR3 DNA reads TGCGCCAGCAGCTTGGGCGGGAGAATTGAAAAACTGTTTTTT. It translates to CASSLGGRIEKLFF. The variable domain in full, with the rest retrieved from reference TRBV5-1 and TRBJ1-4, is KAGVTQTPRYLIKTRGQQVTLSCSPISGHRSVSWYQQTPGQGLQFLFEYFSETQRNKGNFPGRFSGRQFSNSRSEMNVSTLELGDSALYLCASSLGGRIEKLFFGSGTQLSVL.

There are a few counts of this clonotype. The chain employs TRBV28 and TRBJ1-5, with 10 bases identical to TRBD1. CDR1 MDHEN and CDR2 SYDVKM come from the germline V gene. Losses at the gene ends were 5 bases for V and 4 bases for J; bases not matched to a gene: 14. This CDR3 contains 18 residues. CDR3 in amino acids: CASSQGDRGHSLNQPQHF. The CDR3 nucleotides read TGTGCCAGCAGTCAAGGAGACAGGGGGCACTCCCTAAATCAGCCCCAGCATTTT.

Points on this clonotype: A read error may be the cause here, since a much bigger clone is one base away. V gene TRBV12-3 or TRBV12-4 combines with J gene TRBJ1-2; the match to TRBD1 covers 11 bases. This CDR3 is 13 amino acids long. CDR3 coding DNA: TGTGCCAGCAGTTACGGACAGGGGGCCCCTTACGCCTTC. This gives the protein CASSYGQGAPYAF.

The chain has TRBV3-1 and TRBJ1-3, with D tentatively TRBD1 (5 bases). Germline loops: CDR1 LGHDT, CDR2 YNNKEL (reference sequence). The V and J ends lost 7 bases and 2 bases respectively, with 18 bases between them. The CDR3 covers 16 residues. In nucleotides, the CDR3 is TGTGCCAGCACGTATCAGGGTAGCGGAACTGGAAACACCATATATTTT. It yields the protein CASTYQGSGTGNTIYF. The complete variable domain, with remaining parts taken from reference TRBV3-1 and TRBJ1-3, reads DTAVSQTPKYLVTQMGNDKSIKCEQNLGHDTMYWYKQDSKKFLKIMFSYNNKELIINETVPNRFSPKSPDKAHLNLHINSLELGDSAVYFCASTYQGSGTGNTIYFGEGSWLTVV.

This clonotype was observed many times. The chain joins TRBV6-2 or TRBV6-3 to TRBJ1-1; the D gene is possibly TRBD1 (5 bases). Per the germline V gene, CDR1 is MNHEY and CDR2 is SVGEGT. The length of the CDR3 is 16 residues. V lost 8 bases to trimming and J lost 8 bases, with 27 bases between them. CDR3 sequence: CASAPGFGHSNSEAFF. The CDR3 DNA reads as TGTGCCAGCGCCCCGGGGTTCGGACACTCTAACTCCGAAGCTTTCTTT.

This clonotype occurred a few times. V and J are TRBV10-2 and TRBJ2-7; TRBD2 matches 8 bases. The V and J ends lost 7 bases and 2 bases, in that order; junction bases with no gene match: 10. The V gene's germline CDR1 is WSHSY and CDR2 SAAADI. This CDR3 comprises 15 residues. The CDR3 here is CASTREDGAAYEQYF. The CDR3 DNA reads TGCGCCAGCACGCGGGAGGACGGAGCAGCCTACGAGCAGTACTTC.

There are many counts of this clonotype. The rearrangement joins TRBV12-3 or TRBV12-4 to TRBJ2-2; a possible D gene is TRBD1 (8 bases). The V end lost 5 bases, the J end lost 4 bases, and 14 bases lay between the germline ends. The CDR3 extends over 15 amino acids. This CDR3 reads CASSINRGGTGELFF. The DNA of the CDR3 is TGTGCCAGCAGTATAAACAGGGGGGGCACCGGGGAGCTGTTTTTT.

The table lists this clonotype with many counts. The chain couples TRBV6-1 to TRBJ2-7; D is ambiguous. This CDR3 spans 11 amino acids. CDR1 is MNHNS, CDR2 SASEGT, per germline. V shed 5 bases and J shed 9 bases, with 11 bases lying between them. The DNA of the CDR3 is TGTGCCAGCAGTCTCCCCCGTCGGCAGTACTTC. Translating gives CASSLPRRQYF.

This clonotype was observed many times. The CDR3 loop is CASSSSGVTETQYF. CDR3 nucleotides: TGTGCCAGCAGTTCAAGCGGGGTTACGGAGACCCAGTACTTC. The chain is built from TRBV6-2 or TRBV6-3 and TRBJ2-5; 7 positions agree with TRBD2. After removal of 4 bases from V and 5 bases from J, the junction contained 7 bases not matched to a gene. This CDR3 contains 14 residues. CDR1 is MNHEY and CDR2 is SVGEGT in the germline V gene.

This clonotype was seen many times. The J gene is TRBJ2-3, the V gene TRBV9; 9 nucleotides align to TRBD1. The trim removed 4 bases at V and 2 bases at J, leaving 14 bases unmatched. Germline lookup yields CDR1 SGDLS and CDR2 YYNGEE. This CDR3 is 18 amino acids long. CDR3 nucleotide sequence: TGTGCCAGCAGCTCCCCCGAGGGGGACAGGGCCAACACAGATACGCAGTATTTT. It specifies CASSSPEGDRANTDTQYF.

This clonotype was seen repeatedly, ten times or more. CDR3: CASSLAGNNEKLFF. The CDR3 nucleotides read TGTGCCAGCAGTTTGGCAGGGAATAATGAAAAACTGTTTTTT. J is TRBJ1-4 and V is TRBV12-3 or TRBV12-4; D is possibly TRBD1 (5 bases). This CDR3 is 14 amino acids long. V was trimmed by 3 bases and J by 4 bases, leaving 9 bases between them.

This clonotype occurred a few times. The chain employs TRBV20-1 and TRBJ2-1; D call uncertain. This CDR3 has 15 amino acids. CDR1 and CDR2 from the germline V gene are DFQATT and SNEGSKA (reference sequence). Deletions cut 2 bases from V and 4 bases from J, with 15 bases between. CDR3 region: CSARPLRMAYNEQFF. DNA for the CDR3: TGCAGTGCTAGACCGCTCCGGATGGCTTACAATGAGCAGTTCTTC.

This clonotype turned up a few times. The chain has TRBV18 and TRBJ1-6, with 7 bases fitting TRBD1. V lost 5 bases to trimming and J lost 9 bases; unmatched junction nucleotides: 10. The CDR3 runs 15 residues. Germline CDR1 and CDR2: KGHSH and LQKENI. The CDR3 here is CASSTRQGEGSPLHF. Written as DNA, the CDR3 is TGTGCCAGCTCAACTAGACAGGGTGAAGGTTCACCCCTCCACTTT.

This clonotype was counted ten times or more. The chain combines TRBV7-9 with TRBJ1-1, with 8 bases that match TRBD1. The germline gives CDR1 SEHNR, CDR2 FQNEAQ (reference sequence). This CDR3 is built from 14 residues. Trimming cost V 4 bases and J 5 bases; bases outside gene matches: 6. For the CDR3, the DNA is TGTGCCAGCAGCTCCTCCAGGGGGCTAACTGAAGCTTTCTTT. Its protein is CASSSSRGLTEAFF.

This clonotype has a count of ten or more. J is TRBJ2-3 and V is TRBV7-9; D may be TRBD2 (5 bases). Germline loops: CDR1 SEHNR, CDR2 FQNEAQ (reference sequence). This CDR3 has 15 amino acids. The V end was cut by 2 bases, the J end by 3 bases, with 12 bases between. CDR3 amino acids: CASSLSPGVTDTQYF. For the CDR3, the DNA is TGTGCCAGCAGCTTATCCCCCGGGGTTACAGATACGCAGTATTTT.

There are many counts of this clonotype. The V gene is TRBV6-1, the J gene TRBJ1-6; possibly TRBD1 for D (6 bases). In germline, CDR1 is MNHNS, CDR2 SASEGT. This CDR3 region has 15 residues. The germline V and J ends were trimmed by 11 bases and 3 bases, with 17 bases remaining between them. CDR3 in DNA: TGTGCCGCGGAGGGGGGGACTAACTATAATTCACCCCTCCACTTT. It yields the protein CAAEGGTNYNSPLHF.

This clonotype was seen at least ten times. The CDR3 coding sequence is TGTGCCAGCAGTTGGTGGCAGGACGAGCAGTACTTC. Translating gives CASSWWQDEQYF. The rearrangement joins TRBV2 to TRBJ2-7; no clear D gene. The CDR3 extends over 12 amino acids. Germline values: CDR1 SNHLY, CDR2 FYNNEI. Trimming left V 5 bases short and J 5 bases short, with 10 bases between.

At least ten counts were recorded for this clonotype. J is TRBJ2-3 and V is TRBV2, with 8 bases lining up with TRBD2. V lost 1 base to trimming and J lost 4 bases; unmatched junction nucleotides: 4. This CDR3 comprises 15 residues. Per the germline V gene, CDR1 is SNHLY and CDR2 is FYNNEI. The CDR3 spells CASSEVAGTSDTQYF. DNA for the CDR3: TGTGCCAGCAGTGAAGTAGCGGGGACGTCAGATACGCAGTATTTT.

This clonotype was counted at least ten times. The rearrangement uses TRBV5-1 and TRBJ1-3; D perhaps matches TRBD1 (5 bases). Germline CDR1 reads SGHRS; CDR2 reads YFSETQ. The CDR3 extends over 17 amino acids. V lost 0 bases to trimming and J lost 0 bases, with 13 bases between them. For the CDR3, the DNA is TGCGCCAGCAGCTTGGAAGCGGGACTGATCTCTGGAAACACCATATATTTT. Protein: CASSLEAGLISGNTIYF. Full variable domain (missing parts from reference TRBV5-1 and TRBJ1-3): KAGVTQTPRYLIKTRGQQVTLSCSPISGHRSVSWYQQTPGQGLQFLFEYFSETQRNKGNFPGRFSGRQFSNSRSEMNVSTLELGDSALYLCASSLEAGLISGNTIYFGEGSWLTVV.

The V call is TRBV12-3 or TRBV12-4, the J call TRBJ1-1; the match to TRBD1 covers 9 bases. This CDR3 has 15 amino acids. The J segment lost 6 bases and the V segment lost 6 bases, leaving 11 bases of the junction unmatched. DNA of the CDR3: TGTGCCAGCAGCGATACGACAGGGGGGACGGCTGAAGCTTTCTTT. Its protein product is CASSDTTGGTAEAFF.

The J gene is TRBJ1-5, the V gene TRBV15; no clear D. V was clipped by 5 bases and J by 2 bases, with 13 bases between them. CDR1 and CDR2 from the germline V gene are LNHNV and YYDKDF (reference sequence). This CDR3 comprises 15 residues. The CDR3 loop is CATSGKASGNQPQHF. As DNA, the CDR3 is TGTGCCACCAGCGGCAAGGCCTCCGGCAATCAGCCCCAGCATTTT.

The chain combines TRBV6-1 with TRBJ2-6; D is possibly TRBD1 (5 bases). CDR3 length: 15 amino acids. Germline-derived CDR1 and CDR2 are MNHNS and SASEGT. V was cut by 7 bases and J by 2 bases, with 12 bases left in between. DNA of the CDR3: TGTGCCAGCAAAGGGGTGGGGCCTGGGGCCAACGTCCTGACTTTC. This sequence encodes CASKGVGPGANVLTF.

At least ten counts were recorded for this clonotype. CDR3 sequence reads: CASSLRDSTDTQYF. CDR3 in DNA: TGTGCCAGCAGCTTACGGGACAGCACAGATACGCAGTATTTT. This chain connects TRBV7-9 to TRBJ2-3, with D possibly being TRBD1 or TRBD2 (5 bases each). CDR3 length: 14 residues. V lost 2 bases to trimming and J lost 0 bases, with 6 bases between them. CDR1 SEHNR and CDR2 FQNEAQ come from the germline V gene (reference sequence).

To note about this clonotype: A much larger clone is a single base away; this may be a read error. The chain has TRBV24-1 and TRBJ2-7; 12 positions match TRBD1. V was pared by 3 bases and J by 7 bases, with 6 bases of the junction left unmatched. This CDR3 has 15 residues. Germline CDR1 reads KGHDR; CDR2 reads SFDVKD. CDR3 in DNA: TGTGCCACCAGTGATGCTGGGACAGGGGGCGATGAGCAGTACTTC. It codes for CATSDAGTGGDEQYF.

This clonotype has at least ten counts. The chain employs TRBV27 and TRBJ1-2; 7 bases are a match to TRBD1. The CDR3 runs to 15 residues. With 0 bases clipped from V and 8 bases from J, the junction kept 9 bases outside the gene matches. Germline assignment: CDR1 MNHEY and CDR2 SMNVEV (reference sequence). This chain's CDR3 is CASSLSSGTALGYTF. The CDR3 nucleotides are TGTGCCAGCAGTTTATCGTCCGGGACAGCCCTCGGCTACACCTTC.

This clonotype was observed a few times. The chain carries TRBV15 and TRBJ2-5; D remains ambiguous. The germline V gene has CDR1 LNHNV and CDR2 YYDKDF (reference sequence). Trimming removed 0 bases from V and 1 base from J, with 9 bases in between. This CDR3 has 15 residues. CDR3 sequence (DNA): TGTGCCACCAGCAGAGACCCGAAGCTCCAAGAGACCCAGTACTTC. This sequence encodes CATSRDPKLQETQYF. The full variable domain, rest sourced from reference TRBV15 and TRBJ2-5, is DAMVIQNPRYQVTQFGKPVTLSCSQTLNHNVMYWYQQKSSQAPKLLFHYYDKDFNNEADTPDNFQSRRPNTSFCFLDIRSPGLGDTAMYLCATSRDPKLQETQYFGPGTRLLVL.